The entry that follows covers one T cell receptor beta chain sequence. The table lists this clonotype with many counts. What antigen it recognizes has not been identified. It has no much larger one-base neighbor in the sample; base qualities were not kept. Reading the label with the study, this specimen's time point is: newly diagnosed GD, antithyroid drugs for less than 3 months. For both TCR sequencing and RNA sequencing, RNA was extracted from PBMCs using TRIzol. Graves' disease was diagnosed according to American Thyroid Association guidelines. Patients were recruited from an endocrinology department in Xi'an, China. Each patient gave 7.5 to 10 milliliters of peripheral blood, collected in an EDTA anticoagulant tube. PBMCs were isolated by Ficoll Paque Plus density gradient separation without further T cell sorting. An Agilent 2100 Bioanalyzer and agarose gel were used to assess RNA quality, and a NanoDrop 2000 was used to measure RNA concentration.

The sample comes from a study of regulatory T cells in long-lasting Graves disease (dated by TCRdb to about 2021). About the investigation overall: Patients with newly diagnosed Graves' disease had been on antithyroid drugs for under 3 months. The study was registered as a clinical trial and conducted in China. A total of around 33 samples were covered by TCR sequencing, comprising some 13 persistent and some 20 newly diagnosed Graves' disease patients. Patients with persistent Graves' disease were compared with patients with newly diagnosed Graves' disease using TCR sequencing and RNA sequencing of peripheral blood.

Counted from cysteine to phenylalanine, this CDR3 has 16 amino acids. Only the CDR3 region is kept as DNA, spanning 48 bases read in frame from base 1. The germline V gene provides CDR1 MNHNS and CDR2 SASEGT. At the junction V is shortened by 2 bases and J by 3 bases; bases outside the gene matches: 6. The research as a whole found: TRBV28, TRBJ1-2 and TRBJ2-5 were preferentially used in persistent disease, while TRBV20-1 and TRBJ2-1 were favored in newly diagnosed disease. Lower TCR Shannon entropy and fewer highly expanded clones were observed in persistent Graves' disease patients than in newly diagnosed patients, which suggested clonal expansion. More public clonotypes were shared among persistent patients (around 3,000) than among newly diagnosed patients (over 900). The small sample size was acknowledged by the authors as a limitation that may reduce accuracy. Only the TCR beta chain was sequenced and analyzed. Only peripheral blood was studied, because thyroid tissue, the primary lesion, was inaccessible.

Library method: multiplex PCR. The sequencer was an Illumina HiSeq 4000. CDR3 regions were amplified by Arm-PCR with iRepertoire HTBI primers to construct TCR beta libraries. Before sequencing, the PCR products went through gel purification. The authors processed their data as follows. Across samples, roughly 60 TRBV and 13 to 15 TRBJ segments were identified and used for gene usage analysis of CDR3 amino acid clonotypes. COPE and FqMerger were used to merge the filtered high-quality paired reads into contigs. BLAST was used to align contigs to the IMGT TRBV, TRBD and TRBJ reference genes, and CDR3 was defined following IMGT. Any clonotype with a frequency above 0.1% was classified as a highly expanded clone. Shannon entropy was used to measure repertoire diversity, and the Gini coefficient was used to measure V-J evenness. A clonotype was considered public if more than one individual shared it. The public reads were run again by TCRdb, first through fastp at Q25 and then through MiXCR, and only productive beta chains were kept. For every CDR3 protein sequence, its rows merge into one entry that carries the most common genes and DNA. The V and J calls were not made by the authors but by TCRdb's processing. Recorded for this sample are around 240,000 distinct CDR3 sequences; 18% of them occurred a single time. The ten largest clones add up to 14% of the sample.

These sequences were also reported in another study, on T cells in Graves' hyperthyroidism and ophthalmopathy. As that second study puts it: Graves' hyperthyroidism was defined as stable when no progression to ophthalmopathy occurred over 18 months of follow-up. Hyperthyroidism patients were aged 18 to 65 years and newly diagnosed, with disease duration of less than 2 months. Any patient with an uncontrolled infection, another autoimmune disease, pregnancy or lactation was excluded. Diagnoses were based on clinical symptoms, serum thyroxine and TRAb, thyroid ultrasound and orbital computed tomography. A first-round RT-PCR of the TCR CDR3 used the HTBI primer set with the Qiagen OneStep RT-PCR kit. Most expanded thyroid clonotypes (frequency above 0.001) were also detected in blood, a finding suggesting that blood repertoires may reflect thyroid immune responses. A 13 V-J signature model separated ophthalmopathy from stable hyperthyroidism, with nearly 90% sensitivity and 81.08% specificity in cross-validation and 80%/75% in testing. In validation, progression to ophthalmopathy was predicted by the model with more than 65% sensitivity and 72.22% specificity, a median of approximately 6.5 months before onset. TCR V-J signatures able to tell the groups apart were searched for in a discovery cohort of 95 or so patients, of whom around 43 had Graves' ophthalmopathy and about 60 had stable Graves' hyperthyroidism. An independent validation cohort of about 19 hyperthyroidism patients and approximately 16 patients who later progressed to ophthalmopathy tested prospective prediction of ophthalmopathy. The 100 or so discovery patients were divided at random into training and test sets in a 7:3 ratio. Thyroid tissue and blood T-cell repertoires from roughly six Graves' hyperthyroidism patients were also compared in the study. Once sampling was done, hyperthyroidism patients were given methimazole at a starting dose of 30 mg daily, whereas ophthalmopathy patients were given high-dose intravenous methylprednisolone. Libraries were constructed in a second round of multiplex PCR, after which size selection and purification were carried out. Libraries were sequenced paired-end with 100 bp reads on an Illumina HiSeq2000. Raw data were processed with SOAPnuke, discarding reads with adapters, uncalled bases, mean Phred below 15, or no exact constant-primer or identifier match. High-quality paired reads were merged with COPE v1.2.5, and unique nucleotide sequences were defined as clonotypes. MiTCR v1.1 was used to align clonotypes to the IMGT TRBV, TRBD and TRBJ reference segments. The analysis was restricted to V-J combinations with a frequency above 0.0001, which together covered just over 99% of the repertoires. The TCS score was defined as F50 (clonal expansion) divided by E x V (chaos), with BLOSUM62-based TCRdist calculated between CDR3 peptides within each V-J. Welch's t-statistics and random forest reduced 450 to 600 V-J features to about 12, which were used in a naive Bayes classifier (R e1071). Sample size was not statistically predetermined, and investigators were not blinded to group allocation. The paper reports TCR Vbeta CDR3 sequencing of fewer than 150 peripheral blood samples: some 44 ophthalmopathy, fewer than 80 hyperthyroidism and roughly 17 progressor patients.

The receptor was isolated from a woman in her thirties with Graves disease. Donor details come from another sample of the same person, matched by shared clones. Material: peripheral blood mononuclear cells (PBMCs), obtained at new diagnosis, from a patient treated with antithyroid drugs. The rearrangement joined TRBV6-1 to TRBJ2-3, and 9 junctional nucleotides match TRBD1. Here is the DNA: TGTGCCAGCAGTGAAAGAACAGGGGGCGAGACAGATACGCAGTATTTT. Translated, it reads CASSERTGGETDTQYF.